The clone carrying this T cell receptor beta chain was seen a few times. This CDR3 is 14 amino acids long. With 1 base clipped from V and 7 bases from J, the junction kept 2 bases outside the gene matches. Germline CDR1 and CDR2: SGHRS and YFSETQ. A CD45RO/CCR7/CD25/CD127/CD95/CD27 panel sorted naive, central memory, regulatory and stem cell-like memory CD4+ cells. The whole isolated RNA underwent reverse transcription, so sequencing captured expressed TCRB transcripts. Method: immunoSEQ multiplex PCR; TCRdb's copy keeps in-frame clones and lacks some. The sample holds roughly 170,000 clones, approximately 13% seen once. The data are from a study of beta chain features in type 1 diabetes.

The chain employs TRBV5-1 and TRBJ2-1; TRBD2 agrees at 10 bases. This clonotype was obtained from a young woman in good health. The sample comprised central memory CD4+ T cells from blood. This chain's CDR3 is CASSLIAGGNEQFF. The CDR3 region has the DNA TGCGCCAGCAGCTTGATAGCGGGAGGTAATGAGCAGTTCTTC. The whole variable domain, filled in from reference TRBV5-1 and TRBJ2-1, reads KAGVTQTPRYLIKTRGQQVTLSCSPISGHRSVSWYQQTPGQGLQFLFEYFSETQRNKGNFPGRFSGRQFSNSRSEMNVSTLELGDSALYLCASSLIAGGNEQFFGPGTRLTVL.